A selection of T cell receptor beta chains follows, all from one sample in a study of cytomegalovirus exposure and HLA in healthy donors. Sequencing used immunoSEQ multiplex PCR; TCRdb keeps in-frame clones, though not all of them. The repertoire consists of approximately 160,000 clones, with about 86% occurring once and the leading ten covering 4.5% to 7%. The specimen sequenced was PBMCs. These receptors came from a woman aged 25 to 45 in good health and CMV-seronegative. CDR3s include the opening cysteine and the closing phenylalanine or tryptophan. D genes are given only for firm matches. The size entry is marked missing in some rows and otherwise reads once, few, many or a size class.

j_call d_call v_call clone_size cdr3_aa cdr3_nt
TRBJ1-4 TRBD1 TRBV5-1 NA CASSPGDRTHNEKLFF TGCGCCAGCAGCCCCGGGGACAGAACCCATAATGAAAAACTGTTTTTT
TRBJ1-2 NA TRBV5-3 NA CARSHLTRETVGYTF TGTGCCAGAAGCCATTTGACACGGGAAACGGTTGGCTACACCTTC
TRBJ2-1 NA TRBV5-4 NA CASSLGAGLSSYNEQFF TGTGCCAGCAGCTTGGGTGCAGGCCTGAGCTCCTACAATGAGCAGTTCTTC
TRBJ2-3 NA TRBV2 NA CASSEGEDTQYF TGTGCCAGCAGTGAAGGGGAAGATACGCAGTATTTT
TRBJ2-7 NA TRBV28 NA CASSLAREIGDEQYF TGTGCCAGCAGTTTAGCCCGGGAAATCGGGGACGAGCAGTACTTC
TRBJ1-2 NA TRBV7-2 NA CASSPNRNYGYTF TGTGCCAGCAGCCCGAACAGAAACTATGGCTACACCTTC
TRBJ1-5 TRBD1 TRBV5-8 NA CASSRGTVSNQPQHF TGTGCCAGCAGCCGTGGGACAGTTAGCAATCAGCCCCAGCATTTT
TRBJ2-5 NA TRBV29-1 once CSVEEGTQETQYF TGCAGCGTTGAAGAGGGAACCCAAGAGACCCAGTACTTC
TRBJ1-5 NA TRBV5-6 NA CASSRRTERHQPQHF TGTGCCAGCAGCAGACGGACAGAACGCCATCAGCCCCAGCATTTT
TRBJ2-7 TRBD1 TRBV11-2 NA CASSLGQAPYEQYF TGTGCCAGCAGCTTGGGACAGGCTCCCTACGAGCAGTACTTC
TRBJ2-7 NA TRBV2 NA CASNLGHLYEQYF TGTGCCAGCAACTTGGGACATCTCTACGAGCAGTACTTC
TRBJ2-1 TRBD2 TRBV7-8 NA CASSSSGMSYNEQFF TGTGCCAGCAGCTCTAGCGGGATGTCCTACAATGAGCAGTTCTTC
TRBJ2-1 TRBD2 TRBV6-6 NA CASSKTSGGGDEQFF TGTGCCAGCAGTAAGACTAGCGGGGGGGGCGATGAGCAGTTCTTC
TRBJ1-5 NA TRBV6-5 NA CASSYSGQSNKFF TGTGCCAGCAGTTACTCCGGACAGTCGAATAAGTTTTTT
TRBJ1-1 NA TRBV18 once CASSPPRDTEAFF TGTGCCAGCTCACCACCCAGGGACACTGAAGCTTTCTTT
TRBJ2-5 NA TRBV5-6 NA CASSQGGQGKTQYF TGTGCCAGCAGCCAAGGTGGGCAGGGGAAGACCCAGTACTTC
TRBJ2-2 TRBD2 TRBV5-1 NA CASSSPFGTSGRVGIGELFF TGCGCCAGCAGCTCACCCTTTGGGACTAGCGGGAGAGTTGGTATCGGGGAGCTGTTTTTT
TRBJ1-1 NA TRBV27 once CASSLGQGDTEAFF TGTGCCAGCAGTTTGGGGCAGGGTGACACTGAAGCTTTCTTT
TRBJ2-7 TRBD1 TRBV25-1 NA CASSPGGTGAYEQYF TGTGCCAGCAGCCCAGGGGGGACAGGGGCCTACGAGCAGTACTTC
TRBJ1-1 NA TRBV7-7 NA CASSLSVNTEAFF TGTGCCAGCAGCTTATCGGTGAACACTGAAGCTTTCTTT
TRBJ2-7 TRBD1 TRBV18 NA CASHGQGNYEQYF TGTGCCAGCCACGGACAGGGAAACTACGAGCAGTACTTC
TRBJ2-7 NA TRBV15 NA CATSRESKRPYEQYF TGTGCCACCAGCAGAGAGTCTAAGAGACCCTACGAGCAGTACTTC
TRBJ2-3 TRBD2 TRBV6-4 NA CASSATSGGPTDTQYF TGTGCCAGCAGTGCGACTAGCGGGGGGCCGACAGATACGCAGTATTTT
TRBJ2-7 NA TRBV27 NA CASSRPGAFYEQYF TGTGCCAGCAGCCGGCCAGGGGCCTTCTACGAGCAGTACTTC
TRBJ1-6 NA TRBV19 NA CASSIDLEGSPLHF TGTGCCAGTAGTATAGATCTAGAGGGCTCACCCCTCCACTTT
TRBJ2-5 TRBD1 TRBV19 NA CASRTGTGTQETQYF TGTGCCAGTAGGACCGGGACAGGGACCCAAGAGACCCAGTACTTC
TRBJ1-2 NA TRBV18 NA CASSPARQNYGYTF TGTGCCAGCTCACCCGCGCGTCAGAACTATGGCTACACCTTC
TRBJ1-2 NA TRBV7-9 NA CASSSGTQGPGYTF TGTGCCAGCAGCTCCGGGACGCAGGGCCCAGGCTACACCTTC
TRBJ2-3 NA TRBV7-9 NA CASSPKAGTPTRAQYF TGTGCCAGCAGCCCAAAAGCCGGGACACCTACCAGGGCGCAGTATTTT
TRBJ1-1 NA TRBV27 NA CASTRDWNTEAFF TGTGCCAGCACCCGAGACTGGAACACTGAAGCTTTCTTT
TRBJ2-1 TRBD2 TRBV7-9 NA CASSFTGTRDEQFF TGTGCCAGCAGCTTCACCGGGACTAGGGATGAGCAGTTCTTC
TRBJ1-3 NA TRBV11-1 few CASSREAGGTGNTIYF TGTGCCAGCAGCCGTGAAGCGGGAGGAACTGGAAACACCATATATTTT
TRBJ2-7 TRBD1 TRBV6-6 NA CASSDPGQGAYEQYF TGTGCCAGCAGTGATCCGGGACAGGGGGCCTACGAGCAGTACTTC
TRBJ1-2 NA TRBV6-1 NA CASRRDIGYTF TGTGCCAGCAGACGGGACATTGGCTACACCTTC
TRBJ1-3 NA TRBV4-1 NA CASSQALVVLSGNTIYF TGCGCCAGCAGCCAAGCCCTGGTAGTTCTCTCTGGAAACACCATATATTTT
TRBJ1-1 NA TRBV30 NA CAWRWVTEAFF TGTGCCTGGAGGTGGGTCACTGAAGCTTTCTTT
TRBJ2-3 TRBD2 TRBV29-1 once CSVPAREWADTQYF TGCAGCGTTCCTGCGCGGGAGTGGGCAGATACGCAGTATTTT
TRBJ2-5 TRBD1 TRBV28 NA CASSFGQGQETQYF TGTGCCAGCAGTTTTGGACAGGGCCAAGAGACCCAGTACTTC
TRBJ1-2 NA TRBV9 NA CASSVGAGPNYGYTF TGTGCCAGCAGCGTAGGCGCAGGACCTAACTATGGCTACACCTTC
TRBJ1-2 NA TRBV7-3 once CASSSLGRALYGYTF TGTGCCAGCAGCTCCCTAGGGAGGGCCCTCTATGGCTACACCTTC
TRBJ2-1 NA TRBV5-1 NA CASSLEGAEQFF TGCGCCAGCAGCTTGGAAGGGGCCGAACAGTTCTTC
TRBJ1-1 NA TRBV4-2 NA CASSQDRGGTEAFF TGTGCCAGCAGCCAAGATAGGGGAGGGACTGAAGCTTTCTTT
TRBJ2-3 TRBD2 TRBV9 NA CASSARTSGGAENTQYF TGTGCCAGCAGCGCCCGGACTAGCGGGGGGGCAGAAAATACGCAGTATTTT
TRBJ1-1 TRBD1 TRBV5-4 NA CASSSPTGDFSEAFF TGTGCCAGCAGCTCCCCGACAGGGGATTTCTCTGAAGCTTTCTTT
TRBJ2-1 TRBD1 TRBV2 once CASGKTGGIYNEQFF TGTGCCAGCGGGAAGACAGGGGGCATCTACAATGAGCAGTTCTTC
TRBJ2-7 TRBD1 TRBV11-2 NA CASSLQGQGYEQYF TGTGCCAGCAGCTTACAGGGACAGGGTTACGAGCAGTACTTC
TRBJ2-7 TRBD1 TRBV27 NA CASSLRGPSYEQYF TGTGCCAGCAGTTTAAGGGGGCCCTCCTACGAGCAGTACTTC
TRBJ2-5 NA TRBV4-3 NA CASSQGSGVRETQYF TGCGCCAGCAGCCAAGGTTCGGGGGTTCGAGAGACCCAGTACTTC
TRBJ2-3 NA TRBV2 NA CASSLFDRTDTQYF TGTGCCAGCAGCCTTTTCGACAGGACAGATACGCAGTATTTT
TRBJ2-3 NA TRBV6-1 NA CASSEDRHRSTDTQYF TGTGCCAGCAGTGAAGATAGACACCGTAGCACAGATACGCAGTATTTT
TRBJ2-1 TRBD1 TRBV7-6 NA CASSPRQGRFILDNEQFF TGTGCCAGCAGCCCGAGACAGGGGAGGTTTATATTGGACAATGAGCAGTTCTTC
TRBJ2-3 NA TRBV9 NA CASSVAGSDTQYF TGTGCCAGCAGCGTAGCGGGCTCAGATACGCAGTATTTT
TRBJ1-2 NA TRBV6-5 NA CASSFQELDGYTF TGTGCCAGCAGTTTTCAGGAATTGGATGGCTACACCTTC